Below are 10 T cell receptor beta chains sequenced from a single sample in a study of neurological immune-mediated disorders. Using its own MiXCR run on the 5' RACE reads, TCRdb lists one record per CDR3 protein. The top ten hold roughly 4.5% of the sample, which has about 53,000 distinct CDR3 sequences, roughly 17% seen once. Material for sequencing was PBMCs. These receptors were collected from a man aged 55 to 69 in good health.

This clonotype was counted ten times or more. This chain joins TRBV20-1 and TRBJ2-5, with D maybe TRBD2 (7 bases). Germline lookup yields CDR1 DFQATT and CDR2 SNEGSKA (reference sequence). V lost 6 bases and J lost 5, with 34 bases in between. The CDR3 has 19 residues. The CDR3, as DNA: TGCAGTGCCGCATCCCCCAGGGGCCGCGGGGGCAGGGAATCGGAGACCCAGTACTTC. It yields the protein CSAASPRGRGGRESETQYF.

This clonotype occurred many times. DNA of the CDR3: TGCAGCGTCCGCCTCGTCCACCTTTACGAGCAGTACTTC. Encoded protein: CSVRLVHLYEQYF. The chain carries TRBV29-1 and TRBJ2-7; D remains unclear. V lost 6 bases to trimming and J lost 4 bases, with 16 bases between them. The CDR3 has 13 amino acids. Looked up from germline, CDR1 is SQVTM and CDR2 is ANQGSEA.

This clonotype was counted at least ten times. The gene calls are TRBV4-1 and TRBJ2-5, with 15 bases aligning to TRBD2. The J segment lost 0 bases and the V segment lost 1 base, leaving 3 bases of the junction unmatched. The germline V gene has CDR1 MGHRA and CDR2 YSYEKL. The CDR3 spans 18 residues. The chain's CDR3 is CASSQGTSGRGNQETQYF. The CDR3 nucleotides are TGCGCCAGCAGCCAAGGGACTAGCGGGAGGGGAAACCAAGAGACCCAGTACTTC.

The table lists this clonotype with many counts. V gene TRBV7-2 combines with J gene TRBJ2-2; tentatively, D is TRBD1 or TRBD2 (6 bases each). In germline, CDR1 is SGHTA, CDR2 FQGNSA. V was trimmed by 6 bases and J by 4 bases, leaving 12 bases between them. This CDR3 has 14 residues. The CDR3 protein is CASRVRGLTGELFF. In DNA form, the CDR3 reads TGTGCCAGCAGAGTACGGGGGCTCACCGGGGAGCTGTTTTTT.

This clonotype is medium-sized in the sample. This chain joins TRBV9 and TRBJ1-2, with D possibly TRBD1 on 5 matching bases. CDR3 length: 14 amino acids. CDR1 and CDR2 from the germline V gene are SGDLS and YYNGEE. V was clipped by 6 bases and J by 8 bases, with 20 bases between them. CDR3 sequence: CASTPGTPQMGYTF. For the CDR3, the DNA is TGTGCCAGCACACCCGGGACTCCTCAAATGGGCTACACCTTC.

For the CDR3, the DNA is TGTGCCACGGGACCGGGCAGGGCCACTGAAGCTTTCTTT. Amino acid sequence: CATGPGRATEAFF. This rearrangement joins TRBV12-1 to TRBJ1-1; whether TRBD1, the table's D call, matches the DNA was not checked. TRBV12-1 is annotated as a pseudogene. This CDR3 comprises 13 residues.

This clonotype has a count of ten or more. The chain combines TRBV20-1 with TRBJ2-6, with D tentatively TRBD2 (5 bases). Germline V lookup: CDR1 DFQATT, CDR2 SNEGSKA (reference sequence). The CDR3 totals 14 residues. V gave up 2 bases and J gave up 2 bases, with 7 bases separating them. The DNA for the CDR3 is TGCAGTGCTAGATCCGGGACTGGGGCCAACGTCCTGACTTTC. Amino acid sequence: CSARSGTGANVLTF.

The sample holds many counts of this clonotype. The chain is built from TRBV11-2 and TRBJ1-6; perhaps TRBD1 as D (5 bases). CDR1 is SGHAT and CDR2 is FQNNGV in the germline V gene. Deletions cut 0 bases from V and 9 bases from J, with 12 bases between. The CDR3 extends over 15 amino acids. CDR3 in DNA: TGTGCCAGCAGCTTAGACCCAGGGAGAAGTTCACCCCTCCACTTT. Protein product: CASSLDPGRSSPLHF.

As regards this clonotype: No conserved phenylalanine or tryptophan is present at the end of the CDR3, so a read error is the likely explanation. The DNA is left out, because the CDR3 cannot be placed on it with certainty; the CDR3 is given as TCRdb lists it. This chain uses TRBV6-1 with TRBJ2-7; no DNA check was done on the table's D call, TRBD2. The CDR3 region is 15 residues in length, termini included. The germline V gene encodes CDR1 MNHNS and CDR2 SASEGT. CDR3 protein: CASTPGLASAYEHYL.

In this sample, this clonotype turned up many times. The genes are TRBV5-6 and TRBJ2-5, with 9 bases matching TRBD2. CDR3 length: 16 amino acids. The germline CDR1 and CDR2 sequences are SGHDT and YYEEEE. With V trimmed by 3 bases and J by 7 bases, 13 bases remained unmatched. The CDR3 region has the DNA TGTGCCAGCAGCTGGAGTGCGGGAGGGGTCGCAGGGACCCAGTACTTC. Its translation: CASSWSAGGVAGTQYF.